This entry features one T cell receptor beta chain sequence. These data are taken from a study of shared clonotypes between healthy human individuals. Study in general: The study enrolled two women and a few men aged 18 to 49.

Trimming cost V 2 bases and J 0 bases, with 12 bases left between them. CDR1 and CDR2 (germline): SGHKS, YYEKEE (reference sequence). The CDR3 sequence is 16 residues long. TCRdb's copy holds only in-frame clones and misses some; the assay was immunoSEQ multiplex PCR. Of 2.5 million or so clones listed, roughly 92% are singletons. The clonotype was recovered from a man aged 18 to 29 in good health. Sample: naive CD4+ T cells sorted from blood. Subset meaning: CD45RA+ positively selected. The chain carries TRBV5-5 and TRBJ1-3; D unresolved. The CDR3 sequence is CASSLSTLYSGNTIYF. CDR3 DNA: TGTGCCAGCAGCTTATCGACTCTTTACTCTGGAAACACCATATATTTT.